A single sample is the source of the 32 T cell receptor beta chains below, sequenced in a study of T-cell memory formation after mild COVID-19. TCRdb reprocessed the 5' RACE reads via MiXCR and lists one record per CDR3 protein. The sample holds hundreds of thousands of distinct CDR3 sequences; roughly 8.2% are singletons and the top ten take approximately 23%. The sequenced material came from PBMCs or a T cell subset sorted from them (not recorded which). Source of these receptors: a man in his late teens or twenties who had mild COVID-19 (a few samples of this study predate the infection). Cell type and time point are not known.

This clonotype was counted a few times. V gene TRBV7-3 combines with J gene TRBJ2-3, with 8 bases aligning to TRBD2. The V gene's germline CDR1 is SGHTA and CDR2 FQGTGA. Trimming took 2 bases from V and 2 from J; bases not matched to a gene: 12. The CDR3 has 18 residues. CDR3 nucleotide sequence: TGTGCCAGCAGCTTATACGGGGGGGCTCGAAGGTCCACAGATACGCAGTATTTT. It translates to CASSLYGGARRSTDTQYF.

The chain links TRBV4-2 to TRBJ2-1, with 7 nucleotides matching TRBD2. With 1 base clipped from V and 2 bases from J, the junction kept 2 bases outside the gene matches. The CDR3 covers 15 residues. Germline V lookup: CDR1 LGHNA, CDR2 YNFKEQ. CDR3 sequence: CASSQGAGAYNEQFF. Here the CDR3 DNA reads TGTGCCAGCAGCCAAGGGGCGGGGGCCTACAATGAGCAGTTCTTC.

This clonotype has a handful of counts. The rearrangement uses TRBV12-3 or TRBV12-4 and TRBJ2-1; D may correspond to TRBD1 or TRBD2 (5 bases each). V was trimmed by 1 base and J by 7 bases, leaving 11 bases between them. CDR3 length equals 14 residues. The CDR3 reads CASSLGGRRNEQFF. Here the CDR3 DNA reads TGTGCCAGCAGTTTAGGGGGCAGGAGGAATGAGCAGTTCTTC.

This chain links TRBV20-1 with TRBJ2-1; no firm D call. The V gene lost 3 bases and the J gene lost 15 bases, with 9 bases spanning the gap. The germline V gene has CDR1 DFQATT and CDR2 SNEGSKA (reference sequence). This CDR3 has 9 residues. The CDR3 is CSARPLPFF. The CDR3 DNA reads as TGCAGTGCTAGGCCCCTCCCGTTCTTC.

This clonotype was counted a few times. The chain employs TRBV4-2 and TRBJ2-1, with D possibly matching TRBD2 (6 bases). CDR1 and CDR2 from the germline V gene are LGHNA and YNFKEQ. Trimming shortened V by 1 base and J by 3 bases, and 10 bases separated the two germline ends. The CDR3 contains 15 residues. CDR3 region: CASSQARRGYNEQFF. The CDR3 region has the DNA TGTGCCAGCAGCCAAGCGAGGCGGGGCTACAATGAGCAGTTCTTC.

This clonotype was counted a few times. The chain carries TRBV7-9 and TRBJ2-5, with 12 bases lining up with TRBD2. J was trimmed by 5 bases and V by 5 bases; bases with no gene match: 9. Germline CDR1 SEHNR, CDR2 FQNEAQ (reference sequence). This CDR3 is built from 16 residues. In DNA, the CDR3 is TGTGCCAGCAGCAAGTCTAGCGGGGGGGCCCGGGAGACCCAGTACTTC. This gives the protein CASSKSSGGARETQYF. Supplemented by reference TRBV7-9 and TRBJ2-5, the full variable domain reads DTGVSQNPRHKITKRGQNVTFRCDPISEHNRLYWYRQTLGQGPEFLTYFQNEAQLEKSRLLSDRFSAERPKGSFSTLEIQRTEQGDSAMYLCASSKSSGGARETQYFGPGTRLLVL.

This clonotype came up many times. The V and J genes are TRBV7-9 and TRBJ1-2; D not resolved. The germline V gene has CDR1 SEHNR and CDR2 FQNEAQ (reference sequence). Trimming pared 1 base from V and 4 bases from J, leaving 7 bases between. The CDR3 extends over 13 amino acids. The CDR3 DNA follows: TGTGCCAGCAGCTTAGAGACGGGCTATGGCTACACCTTC. Translated, it gives CASSLETGYGYTF.

This clonotype was detected only a few times. The gene calls are TRBV7-8 and TRBJ2-1; D not resolved. This CDR3 has 14 residues. The V end was cut by 4 bases, the J end by 7 bases, with 14 bases between. Germline loops: CDR1 SGHVS, CDR2 FQNEAQ. CDR3 region: CASSSPAIWNEQFF. The DNA for the CDR3 is TGTGCCAGCAGCTCACCCGCCATCTGGAATGAGCAGTTCTTC.

A few counts support this clonotype. CDR3 sequence reads: CASSLLDGGNQPQHF. In DNA form, the CDR3 reads TGTGCCAGTAGTCTTCTTGATGGGGGAAATCAGCCCCAGCATTTT. The chain recombines TRBV19 with TRBJ1-5; tentative D call: TRBD1 (5 bases). CDR1 is LNHDA, CDR2 SQIVND, per germline (reference sequence). This CDR3 contains 15 residues. The V gene lost 5 bases and the J gene lost 4 bases, with 15 bases spanning the gap. The variable domain in full, completed from reference TRBV19 and TRBJ1-5, reads DGGITQSPKYLFRKEGQNVTLSCEQNLNHDAMYWYRQDPGQGLRLIYYSQIVNDFQKGDIAEGYSVSREKKESFPLTVTSAQKNPTAFYLCASSLLDGGNQPQHFGDGTRLSIL.

The chain has TRBV20-1 and TRBJ2-3; 11 nucleotides align to TRBD2. The CDR3 is 16 residues long. The germline V gene has CDR1 DFQATT and CDR2 SNEGSKA (reference sequence). The junction had 7 bases not matched to a gene; V was cut back by 0 bases and J by 5 bases. Here the CDR3 DNA reads TGCAGTGCTAGAGATCCACTAGCGGGGGTAAAAGATACGCAGTATTTT. Its translation: CSARDPLAGVKDTQYF.

The chain joins TRBV7-2 to TRBJ1-2; 7 bases map to TRBD1. CDR3 length: 13 residues. V shed 7 bases, J shed 6 bases, and the junction held 8 bases outside the gene matches. Germline CDR1 is SGHTA and CDR2 is FQGNSA. DNA of the CDR3: TGTGCCAGCATCGGGACAGAAGTTCATGGCTACACCTTC. Its protein product is CASIGTEVHGYTF.

The chain couples TRBV5-1 to TRBJ2-7, with 10 bases fitting TRBD2. The CDR3 spans 15 residues. Germline V gives CDR1 SGHRS, CDR2 YFSETQ. The V segment lost 2 bases and the J segment 4 bases; nucleotides outside the gene matches: 6. The CDR3 DNA reads TGCGCCAGCAGCTTAGGACTAGCGGAGAGTTACGAGCAGTACTTC. Protein sequence: CASSLGLAESYEQYF.

This clonotype was detected ten times or more. The chain combines TRBV6-1 with TRBJ1-1, with D uncertain. Trimming took off 1 base at V and 5 bases at J, with 8 bases between the two ends. Germline V lookup: CDR1 MNHNS, CDR2 SASEGT. The CDR3 has 13 residues. The CDR3 here is CASSEVYGTEAFF. The CDR3 coding sequence is TGTGCCAGCAGTGAAGTGTACGGGACTGAAGCTTTCTTT.

J is TRBJ1-5 and V is TRBV20-1; weak D call: TRBD1 (6 bases). Germline V lookup: CDR1 DFQATT, CDR2 SNEGSKA (reference sequence). CDR3 length: 16 amino acids. Trimming took 1 base from V and 6 from J, leaving 19 bases between them. CDR3 region: CSARGLIGGLSQPQHF. CDR3 coding DNA: TGCAGTGCTAGAGGTCTGATCGGGGGGCTCAGTCAGCCCCAGCATTTT.

This clonotype was detected many times. The chain joins TRBV12-3 or TRBV12-4 to TRBJ2-1; 8 bases map to TRBD1. The CDR3 covers 14 residues. After removal of 6 bases from V and 5 bases from J, the junction contained 6 bases not matched to a gene. The CDR3, as DNA: TGTGCCAGCAGGCCCAGGGGGCGCCACAATGAGCAGTTCTTC. It is translated as CASRPRGRHNEQFF.

This clonotype was seen only a few times. The chain joins TRBV28 to TRBJ1-2; D gene unclear. The germline V gene has CDR1 MDHEN and CDR2 SYDVKM. Trimming took off 3 bases at V and 3 bases at J, with 5 bases between the two ends. The CDR3 totals 12 residues. As DNA, the CDR3 is TGTGCCAGCAGTTTCCGGGACTATGGCTACACCTTC. It codes for CASSFRDYGYTF.

The V and J genes are TRBV2 and TRBJ2-7, with 8 bases matching TRBD1. CDR1 SNHLY and CDR2 FYNNEI come from the germline V gene. The CDR3 is 14 residues long. V trimming: 3 bases; J trimming: 4 bases; junction bases outside the gene matches: 5. The CDR3 loop is CASSDDRGKYEQYF. The CDR3 DNA reads TGTGCCAGCAGTGACGACAGGGGAAAGTACGAGCAGTACTTC.

This clonotype turned up a few times. The chain has TRBV27 and TRBJ2-3; 8 bases line up with TRBD2. Germline trimming cut 4 bases from V and 2 bases from J; bases unmatched to any gene: 11. The CDR3 contains 17 residues. Germline V gene data show CDR1 as MNHEY and CDR2 as SMNVEV (reference sequence). CDR3 protein: CASSSPFERGNTDTQYF. CDR3 in DNA: TGTGCCAGCAGTTCCCCCTTCGAGCGGGGGAACACAGATACGCAGTATTTT.

In its sample, this clonotype was seen a few times. The chain links TRBV18 to TRBJ2-3; tentative D call: TRBD2 (6 bases). Trimming cost V 4 bases and J 5 bases, with 13 bases left between them. The CDR3 sequence is 14 residues long. The germline V gene encodes CDR1 KGHSH and CDR2 LQKENI. This chain's CDR3 is CASSLAASQDTQYF. In DNA form, the CDR3 reads TGTGCCAGCTCACTAGCGGCTTCTCAAGATACGCAGTATTTT.

The chain recombines TRBV18 with TRBJ2-7, with TRBD1 as a possible D gene (5 bases). The length of the CDR3 is 14 residues. V was cut by 1 base and J by 4 bases, with 11 bases left in between. Germline loops: CDR1 KGHSH, CDR2 LQKENI. CDR3: CASSPQAGPYEQYV. Here the CDR3 DNA reads TGTGCCAGCTCACCACAGGCAGGGCCTTACGAGCAGTACGTC.

The rearrangement uses TRBV20-1 and TRBJ2-5; D is unresolved. The CDR3 loop spans 10 amino acids. Looked up from germline, CDR1 is DFQATT and CDR2 is SNEGSKA (reference sequence). The ends were cut back, 6 bases at V and 3 bases at J, with 5 bases in the middle. CDR3 in DNA: TGCAGTGCCCCGGAAGAGACCCAGTACTTC. It specifies CSAPEETQYF.

The rearrangement joins TRBV7-2 to TRBJ2-1; 10 bases are shared with TRBD2. CDR3 length equals 14 residues. Germline trimming cut 4 bases from V and 10 bases from J; bases unmatched to any gene: 7. From germline, CDR1 is SGHTA and CDR2 FQGNSA. The DNA for the CDR3 is TGTGCCAGCAGCTCCAAAGTAGCGGGGGGAGAGCAGTTCTTC. Amino acid sequence: CASSSKVAGGEQFF.

This clonotype was picked up a small number of times. At one boundary the junction diverges from the germline segment, which might be a read error. V usage is TRBV6-5 and J usage is TRBJ2-5; TRBD2 is a possible D gene (5 bases). The V gene's germline CDR1 is MNHEY and CDR2 SVGAGI. CDR3 length: 15 residues. The chain's CDR3 is CASIYRSGIGETQYF. Written as DNA, the CDR3 is TGTGCCAGCATTTACCGGTCCGGGATCGGAGAGACCCAGTACTTC.

This clonotype was seen only a few times. The chain joins TRBV2 to TRBJ2-2, with TRBD2 identical over 8 bases. The V segment lost 1 base and the J segment 5 bases; nucleotides outside the gene matches: 3. There are 15 residues in the CDR3. Per the germline V gene, CDR1 is SNHLY and CDR2 is FYNNEI. CDR3 sequence reads: CASSEVPSGTGELFF. Here the CDR3 DNA reads TGTGCCAGCAGTGAAGTTCCTAGCGGGACCGGGGAGCTGTTTTTT.

This clonotype was found a few times. This rearrangement joins TRBV4-1 to TRBJ1-1; tentatively, D is TRBD1 (5 bases). The CDR3 consists of 15 residues. Trimming cost V 1 base and J 0 bases, with 9 bases left between them. Germline CDR1 MGHRA, CDR2 YSYEKL. CDR3 in DNA: TGCGCCAGCAGCCAAGCTTGGGGACTGAACACTGAAGCTTTCTTT. The encoded protein is CASSQAWGLNTEAFF.

In its sample, this clonotype was seen many times. The genes are TRBV12-3 or TRBV12-4 and TRBJ2-7, with 9 bases that match TRBD1. CDR3 size: 14 residues. V gave up 4 bases and J gave up 3 bases; unmatched junction bases: 4. CDR3 bases: TGTGCCAGCAGTTGGGGGACAGGGATCTACGAGCAGTACGTC. This sequence encodes CASSWGTGIYEQYV.

This clonotype has only a few counts. The DNA of the CDR3 is TGCAGTGCTACCTCGACCAGCCGGGGAGATACGCAGTATTTT. Its translation: CSATSTSRGDTQYF. The chain couples TRBV20-1 to TRBJ2-3, with D perhaps matching TRBD2 (5 bases). CDR1 and CDR2 from the germline V gene are DFQATT and SNEGSKA (reference sequence). The V and J ends lost 4 bases and 5 bases respectively, with 16 bases between them. CDR3 length: 14 residues.

The gene calls are TRBV6-2 or TRBV6-3 and TRBJ1-5; D not certain. The CDR3 is 16 residues long. CDR1 and CDR2 from the germline V gene are MNHEY and SVGEGT. The V gene lost 0 bases and the J gene lost 5 bases, with 14 bases spanning the gap. CDR3 bases: TGTGCCAGCAGTTACTCGGAGTACCTTAGAGATCAGCCCCAGCATTTT. Protein product: CASSYSEYLRDQPQHF.

This clonotype was recorded many times. The J gene is TRBJ2-5, the V gene TRBV20-1; 8 bases agree with TRBD2. Germline V gives CDR1 DFQATT, CDR2 SNEGSKA (reference sequence). This CDR3 is built from 16 residues. V shed 4 bases and J 6 bases; nucleotides not matched to a gene: 16. In DNA, the CDR3 is TGCAGTGCTACCCCAACCAGCGGGGGTCGAGGTCAGACCCAGTACTTC. Protein sequence: CSATPTSGGRGQTQYF.

Regarding this clonotype: A much larger clone sits a single nucleotide away, making a read error possible. The chain is built from TRBV12-3 or TRBV12-4 and TRBJ1-5; maybe TRBD1 (6 bases). Trimming took 3 bases from V and 6 from J, leaving 9 bases between them. This CDR3 has 13 residues. The CDR3 DNA is TGTGCCAGCAGTTTTGGGGGGCCTCAGCCCCAGCATTTT. This codes for CASSFGGPQPQHF.

CDR3 residues: CASSSQLAGAGTDTQYF. CDR3 DNA sequence: TGTGCCAGCAGCTCCCAACTAGCGGGGGCCGGCACAGATACGCAGTATTTT. V and J are TRBV9 and TRBJ2-3; 11 bases map to TRBD2. The germline V gene has CDR1 SGDLS and CDR2 YYNGEE. CDR3 length: 17 amino acids. V lost 4 bases and J lost 1; bases outside the gene matches: 8.

This clonotype was counted at least ten times. The J gene is TRBJ2-2, the V gene TRBV7-8, with TRBD2 as a possible D gene (6 bases). This CDR3 spans 15 amino acids. Trimming removed 1 base from V and 3 bases from J, with 9 bases in between. Germline V gene sequence: CDR1 SGHVS, CDR2 FQNEAQ. The CDR3 reads CASSLGGGYTGELFF. CDR3 nucleotides: TGTGCCAGCAGCTTAGGTGGGGGGTACACCGGGGAGCTGTTTTTT.